This TCR beta chain stems from a study of Graves' ophthalmopathy and Graves' hyperthyroidism. Amplification from RNA transcripts yielded the TCR beta CDR3 regions. HTBI primers were used in a first-round RT-PCR, which preceded a second-round multiplex PCR. TCRdb used MiXCR to reprocess the multiplex PCR reads, holding one entry per CDR3 protein. The table records about 380,000 distinct CDR3 sequences, 15% of them present only once. The table lists this clonotype with a few counts. Germline V gene sequence: CDR1 SGHRS, CDR2 YFSETQ. The CDR3 covers 13 residues. V was cut by 9 bases and J by 0 bases, with 10 bases left in between. Clinical symptoms, serum thyroxine, TRAb, thyroid ultrasound and orbital computed tomography were relied on for diagnosis.

The V and J genes are TRBV5-1 and TRBJ1-5; D uncertain. Sequenced material: peripheral blood. The clonotype originates from a young woman with stable Graves' hyperthyroidism. The DNA of the CDR3 is TGCGCCACCCGGATAGATAGCAATCAGCCCCAGCATTTT. This translates into CATRIDSNQPQHF.